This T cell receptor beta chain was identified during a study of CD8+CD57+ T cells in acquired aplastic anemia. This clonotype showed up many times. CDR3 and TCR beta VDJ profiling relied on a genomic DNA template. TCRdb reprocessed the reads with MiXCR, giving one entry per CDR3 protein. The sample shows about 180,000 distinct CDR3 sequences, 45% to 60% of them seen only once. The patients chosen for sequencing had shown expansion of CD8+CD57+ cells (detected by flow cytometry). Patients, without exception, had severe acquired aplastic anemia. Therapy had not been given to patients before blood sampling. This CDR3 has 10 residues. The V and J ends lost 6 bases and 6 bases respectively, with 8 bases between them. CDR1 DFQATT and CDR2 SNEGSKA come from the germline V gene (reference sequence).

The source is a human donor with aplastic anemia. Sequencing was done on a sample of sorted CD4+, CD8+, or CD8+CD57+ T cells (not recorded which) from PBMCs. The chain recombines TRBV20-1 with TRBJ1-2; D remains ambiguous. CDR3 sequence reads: CSAGRDGYTF. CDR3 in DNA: TGCAGTGCGGGAAGGGATGGCTACACCTTC.